This T cell receptor beta chain was documented in a study of T cell changes during pregnancy in multiple sclerosis. The CDR3 spans 16 residues. CDR1 and CDR2 from the germline V gene are SGHRS and YFSETQ. The V end lost 4 bases, the J end lost 2 bases, and 15 bases lay between the germline ends. The method was immunoSEQ multiplex PCR; TCRdb's version includes in-frame clones alone and lacks a portion of them. The data show under 70,000 clones, about nine tenths seen once. This chain links TRBV5-1 with TRBJ2-2; a weak D match, TRBD1 (6 bases). The sequence was collected from a female donor in good health, enrolled as a control in a pregnancy study. The sequenced sample was peripheral blood, obtained after pregnancy. The CDR3 DNA is TGCGCCAGCAGCCTCCACGGGGACACTAACACCGGGGAGCTGTTTTTT. It translates to CASSLHGDTNTGELFF.